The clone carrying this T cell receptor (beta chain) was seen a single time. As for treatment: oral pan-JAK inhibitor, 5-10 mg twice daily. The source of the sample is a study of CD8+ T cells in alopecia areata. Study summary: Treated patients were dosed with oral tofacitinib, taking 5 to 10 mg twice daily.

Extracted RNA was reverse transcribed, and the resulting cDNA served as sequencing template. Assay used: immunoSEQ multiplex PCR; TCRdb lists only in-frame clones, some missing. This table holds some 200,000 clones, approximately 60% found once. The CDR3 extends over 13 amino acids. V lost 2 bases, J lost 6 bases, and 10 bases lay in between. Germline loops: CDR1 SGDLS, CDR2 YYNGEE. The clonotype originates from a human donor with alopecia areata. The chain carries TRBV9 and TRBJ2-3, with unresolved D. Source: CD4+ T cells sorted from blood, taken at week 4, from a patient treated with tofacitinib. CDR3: CASSVRMGDTQYF. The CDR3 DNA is TGTGCCAGCAGCGTGAGGATGGGGGATACGCAGTATTTT. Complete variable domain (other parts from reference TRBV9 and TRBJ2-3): DSGVTQTPKHLITATGQRVTLRCSPRSGDLSVYWYQQSLDQGLQFLIQYYNGEERAKGNILERFSAQQFPDLHSELNLSSLELGDSALYFCASSVRMGDTQYFGPGTRLTVL.